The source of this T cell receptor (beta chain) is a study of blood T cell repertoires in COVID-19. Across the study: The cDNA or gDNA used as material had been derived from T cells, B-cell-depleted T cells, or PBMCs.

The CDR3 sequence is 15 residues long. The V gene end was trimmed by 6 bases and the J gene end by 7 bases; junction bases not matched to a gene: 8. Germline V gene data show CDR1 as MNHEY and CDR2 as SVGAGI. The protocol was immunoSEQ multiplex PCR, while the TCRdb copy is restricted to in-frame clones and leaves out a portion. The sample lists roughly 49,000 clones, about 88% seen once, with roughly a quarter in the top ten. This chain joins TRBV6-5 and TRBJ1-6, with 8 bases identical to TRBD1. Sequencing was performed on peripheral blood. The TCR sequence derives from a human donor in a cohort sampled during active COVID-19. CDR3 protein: CASSLGQGENSPLHF. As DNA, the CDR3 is TGTGCCAGCAGCTTAGGACAGGGAGAAAATTCACCCCTCCACTTT.